The 24 T cell receptor beta chains listed next were all sequenced from one sample in a study of blood T cell repertoires in COVID-19. Method: immunoSEQ multiplex PCR; TCRdb's copy keeps in-frame clones and lacks some. The repertoire includes hundreds of thousands of clones, 65% to 90% of them detected once, and 5.1% sits in the top ten. Sequenced input: peripheral blood. These receptors originate from a man between 45 and 60 years old with active or convalescent COVID-19.

The chain links TRBV7-9 to TRBJ2-7; 11 bases align to TRBD1. CDR3 length: 17 residues. Unmatched junction bases numbered 14, after V lost 5 bases and J lost 5 bases. Germline lookup yields CDR1 SEHNR and CDR2 FQNEAQ (reference sequence). Written as DNA, the CDR3 is TGTGCCAGCAGCCCAAGGGGATCGGACAGGGGGCTCAACGAGCAGTACTTC. It codes for CASSPRGSDRGLNEQYF.

This clone was detected a few times. The J gene is TRBJ1-6, the V gene TRBV15; perhaps TRBD1 as D (6 bases). Germline values: CDR1 LNHNV, CDR2 YYDKDF (reference sequence). CDR3 length: 17 residues. Trimming cost V 5 bases and J 7 bases, with 21 bases left between them. The DNA of the CDR3 is TGTGCCACCAGCTCTACGGGTCGGGGGGCTGGGAATTCACCCCTCCACTTT. Encoded protein: CATSSTGRGAGNSPLHF.

The chain recombines TRBV4-1 with TRBJ2-2; TRBD1 might be the D (5 bases). Germline CDR1 reads MGHRA; CDR2 reads YSYEKL. This CDR3 is built from 15 residues. V gave up 2 bases and J gave up 6 bases, with 13 bases separating them. The CDR3 reads CASSQRGVQAGELFF. The DNA of the CDR3 is TGCGCCAGCAGCCAACGTGGGGTACAGGCCGGGGAGCTGTTTTTT.

This clone has at least ten counts. As DNA, the CDR3 is TGCGCCAGCAGCTTGATAGCGGGTAGCTCCTACGAGCAGTACTTC. It translates to CASSLIAGSSYEQYF. The genes are TRBV5-1 and TRBJ2-7, with 7 bases lining up with TRBD2. V lost 1 base to trimming and J lost 0 bases; unmatched junction nucleotides: 4. This CDR3 has 15 residues. Per germline, CDR1 SGHRS and CDR2 YFSETQ.

The chain uses TRBV5-4 and TRBJ1-2, with a weak D call TRBD1 (6 bases). CDR3 length: 15 amino acids. V lost 0 bases and J 1 base, leaving 10 bases between the germline ends. CDR1 and CDR2 from the germline V gene are SGHNT and YYREEE (reference sequence). The CDR3, as DNA: TGTGCCAGCAGCTTGGTTGGACAGTTTAACTATGGCTACACCTTC. Its protein is CASSLVGQFNYGYTF.

The chain links TRBV6-6 to TRBJ2-7; 10 nucleotides align to TRBD1. The V and J ends lost 6 bases and 4 bases, in that order; junction bases with no gene match: 9. This CDR3 has 15 residues. Germline-derived CDR1 and CDR2 are MNHNY and SVGAGI (reference sequence). DNA of the CDR3: TGTGCCAGCAGAAATGACAGGGGGCGTCAATACGAGCAGTACTTC. Encoded protein: CASRNDRGRQYEQYF.

V gene TRBV10-3 combines with J gene TRBJ2-7; 8 nucleotides line up with TRBD2. This CDR3 is 13 amino acids long. After removal of 7 bases from V and 6 bases from J, the junction contained 8 bases not matched to a gene. CDR1 and CDR2 from the germline V gene are ENHRY and SYGVKD. CDR3 coding DNA: TGTGCCATCACGCCGGGACTAGAAATCGAGCAGTACTTC. Residues: CAITPGLEIEQYF.

The chain couples TRBV11-2 to TRBJ2-7, with a weak D call TRBD2 (6 bases). Trimming shortened V by 1 base and J by 3 bases, and 13 bases separated the two germline ends. The germline V gene encodes CDR1 SGHAT and CDR2 FQNNGV. This CDR3 region has 15 residues. The CDR3 DNA is TGTGCCAGCAGCTTAGGGGCGGGAACCTTCTACGAGCAGTACTTC. Amino acid sequence: CASSLGAGTFYEQYF.

V gene TRBV19 combines with J gene TRBJ1-1; D is unresolved. There are 14 residues in the CDR3. The germline gives CDR1 LNHDA, CDR2 SQIVND (reference sequence). V was pared by 2 bases and J by 6 bases, with 13 bases between. Here the CDR3 DNA reads TGTGCCAGTAGTATAAATGTTGAGGGCGCTGAAGCTTTCTTT. The encoded protein is CASSINVEGAEAFF.

The chain has TRBV7-8 and TRBJ1-5, with a tentative D call TRBD1 (6 bases). CDR3 length equals 18 residues. Germline V gene sequence: CDR1 SGHVS, CDR2 FQNEAQ. Trimming removed 4 bases at V and 4 bases at J, with 23 bases between. This chain's CDR3 is CASSSTRIITGNNQPQHF. The CDR3 region has the DNA TGTGCCAGCAGCTCCACCAGGATCATAACAGGGAATAATCAGCCCCAGCATTTT.

The rearrangement joins TRBV14 to TRBJ1-1, with TRBD1 matching over 11 bases. J gave up 6 bases and V 4 bases, and 4 bases lay outside the gene matches. The germline CDR1 and CDR2 sequences are SGHDN and FVKESK. The CDR3 spans 14 residues. The DNA for the CDR3 is TGTGCCAGCAGCCTCAGGACAGGGGGCGCTGAAGCTTTCTTT. It codes for CASSLRTGGAEAFF.

The gene calls are TRBV4-1 and TRBJ2-3; TRBD1 agrees at 9 bases. The length of the CDR3 is 16 residues. V was pared by 1 base and J by 4 bases, with 6 bases of the junction left unmatched. CDR1 MGHRA and CDR2 YSYEKL come from the germline V gene. The CDR3 sequence is CASSQVTGGAPDTQYF. DNA for the CDR3: TGCGCCAGCAGCCAAGTTACAGGGGGCGCCCCAGATACGCAGTATTTT.

V and J are TRBV5-5 and TRBJ2-7; 11 positions match TRBD1. Germline CDR1 is SGHKS and CDR2 is YYEKEE (reference sequence). The CDR3 has 14 amino acids. V was clipped by 3 bases and J by 6 bases; unmatched bases: 5. The CDR3 nucleotides are TGTGCCAGCAGCTCCGGACAGGGGGCGGGCGAGCAGTACTTC. It codes for CASSSGQGAGEQYF. Full variable domain (rest looked up from reference TRBV5-5 and TRBJ2-7): DAGVTQSPTHLIKTRGQQVTLRCSPISGHKSVSWYQQVLGQGPQFIFQYYEKEERGRGNFPDRFSARQFPNYSSELNVNALLLGDSALYLCASSSGQGAGEQYFGPGTRLTVT.

The chain recombines TRBV11-2 with TRBJ1-2, with no clear D. CDR3 length: 16 amino acids. Trimming removed 4 bases at V and 4 bases at J, with 19 bases between. Germline CDR1 is SGHAT and CDR2 is FQNNGV. Here the CDR3 reads CASSSLPQQSLYGYTF. CDR3 DNA sequence: TGTGCCAGCAGCTCCCTCCCACAGCAATCACTCTATGGCTACACCTTC.

The V and J genes are TRBV6-2 or TRBV6-3 and TRBJ2-3; D gene unclear. The CDR3 is 13 amino acids. Germline V gives CDR1 MNHEY, CDR2 SVGEGT. Trimming shortened V by 3 bases and J by 3 bases, and 7 bases separated the two germline ends. CDR3 region: CASSYSETDTQYF. CDR3 coding DNA: TGTGCCAGCAGTTATTCTGAGACAGATACGCAGTATTTT.

The chain uses TRBV18 and TRBJ2-2; TRBD1 aligns across 9 bases. V shed 5 bases and J 2 bases; nucleotides not matched to a gene: 3. The CDR3 consists of 15 residues. Per the germline V gene, CDR1 is KGHSH and CDR2 is LQKENI. The CDR3 nucleotides read TGTGCCAGCTCAGGGACAGGGCTTAACACCGGGGAGCTGTTTTTT. This codes for CASSGTGLNTGELFF.

This clone has only one observation. The genes are TRBV5-1 and TRBJ1-6; D is undetermined. The germline V gene encodes CDR1 SGHRS and CDR2 YFSETQ. There are 15 residues in the CDR3. V shed 3 bases and J shed 5 bases, with 12 bases lying between them. Here the CDR3 DNA reads TGCGCCAGCAGCTCGCAACGAGGGAATAATTCACCCCTCCACTTT. Translated, it gives CASSSQRGNNSPLHF.

This clone was found once. The V gene is TRBV3-1 (or the pseudogene TRBV3-2), the J gene TRBJ1-2; D is perhaps TRBD1 (6 bases). This CDR3 is built from 14 residues. CDR1 is LGHDT and CDR2 is YNNKEL in the germline V gene (reference sequence). Trimming pared 1 base from V and 3 bases from J, leaving 9 bases between. CDR3 residues: CASSQGYRDYGYTF. CDR3 nucleotide sequence: TGTGCCAGCAGCCAAGGGTACAGGGACTATGGCTACACCTTC.

The chain is built from TRBV28 and TRBJ2-3; unclear D gene. The germline CDR1 and CDR2 sequences are MDHEN and SYDVKM. The V end lost 2 bases, the J end lost 1 base, and 10 bases lay between the germline ends. This CDR3 region has 15 residues. The CDR3 reads CASSLLQYRTDTQYF. In nucleotides, the CDR3 is TGTGCCAGCAGTTTACTTCAGTACCGCACAGATACGCAGTATTTT.

This chain connects TRBV21-1 to TRBJ2-2; the D call in the table, TRBD2, was not verified against the DNA. TRBV21-1 is a pseudogene locus. The CDR3 length is 18 residues. The CDR3 sequence: CASSKVLLAGVDTGELFF. DNA of the CDR3: TGTGCCAGCAGCAAAGTCCTCCTAGCGGGAGTGGACACCGGGGAGCTGTTTTTT.

The rearrangement links TRBV13 to TRBJ2-3; 9 bases agree with TRBD1. CDR3 size: 16 residues. V lost 4 bases and J lost 1; bases outside the gene matches: 6. From germline, CDR1 is PRHDT and CDR2 FYEKMQ (reference sequence). This chain's CDR3 is CASSSPRDRGTDTQYF. The CDR3 nucleotides are TGTGCCAGCAGCTCCCCCCGGGACAGGGGCACAGATACGCAGTATTTT.

The chain employs TRBV7-3 and TRBJ1-2; maybe TRBD1 (6 bases). The V gene lost 5 bases and the J gene lost 0 bases, with 13 bases spanning the gap. Germline values: CDR1 SGHTA, CDR2 FQGTGA. CDR3 length equals 15 residues. CDR3 amino acids: CASSLQGPANYGYTF. The CDR3 nucleotides are TGTGCCAGCAGCCTGCAGGGGCCGGCTAACTATGGCTACACCTTC.

The chain uses TRBV5-1 and TRBJ2-3; weak D call: TRBD2 (6 bases). V shed 0 bases and J shed 4 bases, with 9 bases lying between them. This CDR3 is 14 amino acids long. Germline V gene data show CDR1 as SGHRS and CDR2 as YFSETQ. The CDR3 loop is CASSLVGLSDTQYF. DNA for the CDR3: TGCGCCAGCAGCTTGGTGGGACTGTCAGATACGCAGTATTTT.

The chain is built from TRBV19 and TRBJ2-7, with D possibly TRBD1 on 6 matching bases. The CDR3 contains 11 residues. The germline V and J ends were trimmed by 6 bases and 4 bases, with 7 bases remaining between them. Germline V CDR1 and CDR2: LNHDA, SQIVND (reference sequence). The CDR3, as DNA: TGTGCCAGTAGCAGGGGATACGAGCAGTACTTC. Protein product: CASSRGYEQYF.